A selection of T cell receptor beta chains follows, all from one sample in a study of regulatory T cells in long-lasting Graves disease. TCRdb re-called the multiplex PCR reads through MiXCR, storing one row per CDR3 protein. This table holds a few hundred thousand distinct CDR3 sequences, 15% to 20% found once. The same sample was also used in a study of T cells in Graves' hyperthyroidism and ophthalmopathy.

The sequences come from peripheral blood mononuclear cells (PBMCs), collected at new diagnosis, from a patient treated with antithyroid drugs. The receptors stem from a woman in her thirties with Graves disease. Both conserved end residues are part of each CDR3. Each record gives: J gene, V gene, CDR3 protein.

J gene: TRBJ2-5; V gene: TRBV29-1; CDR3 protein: CSAPGGETQYF
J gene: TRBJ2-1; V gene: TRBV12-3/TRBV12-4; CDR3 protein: CASSRLAGYNEQFF
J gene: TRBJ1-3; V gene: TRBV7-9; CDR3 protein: CASSSSTGSSGNTIYF
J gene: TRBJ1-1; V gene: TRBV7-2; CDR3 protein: CASKRDRLTEAFF
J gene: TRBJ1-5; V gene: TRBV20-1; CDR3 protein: CSASLGGGRSSNQPQHF
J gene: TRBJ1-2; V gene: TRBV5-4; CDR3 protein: CASSPDREDGYTF
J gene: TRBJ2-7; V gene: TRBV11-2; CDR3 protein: CASSSYRGPSVYEQYF
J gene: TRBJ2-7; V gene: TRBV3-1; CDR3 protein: CASSPPGTYSYEQYF
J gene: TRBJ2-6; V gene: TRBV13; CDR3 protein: CASSGGRGAGANVLTF
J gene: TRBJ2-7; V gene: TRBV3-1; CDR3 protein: CASSQELSYEQYF
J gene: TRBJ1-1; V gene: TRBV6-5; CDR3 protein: CASSYSKGTGGKAFF
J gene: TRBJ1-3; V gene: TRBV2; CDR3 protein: CASTSGSSGNTIYF
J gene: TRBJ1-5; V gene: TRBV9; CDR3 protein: CASSPRDSSNQPQHF
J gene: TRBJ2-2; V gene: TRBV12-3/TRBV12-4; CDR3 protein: CASSNLAGEVDGELFF
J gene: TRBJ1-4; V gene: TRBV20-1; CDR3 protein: CSANKGTANEKLFF
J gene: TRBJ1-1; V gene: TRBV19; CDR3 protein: CASSIMGQIEAFF
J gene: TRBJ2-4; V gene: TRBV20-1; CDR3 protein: CSASFGGGKNIQYF
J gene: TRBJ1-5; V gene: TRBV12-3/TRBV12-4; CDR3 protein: CASRAGQYSNQPQHF
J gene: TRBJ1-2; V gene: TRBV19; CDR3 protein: CANKTGQELNYGYTF
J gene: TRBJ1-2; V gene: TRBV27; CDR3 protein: CASNPGQGFYGYTF
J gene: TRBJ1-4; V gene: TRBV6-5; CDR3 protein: CASSYMGNEKLFF
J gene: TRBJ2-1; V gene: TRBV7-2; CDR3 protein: CASSLSEVRGPRNEQFF
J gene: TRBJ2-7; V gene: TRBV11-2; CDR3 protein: CASREGSYEQYF
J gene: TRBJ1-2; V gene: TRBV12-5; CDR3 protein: CASGSPVNYGYTF
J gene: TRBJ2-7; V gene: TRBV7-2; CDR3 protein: CASSKETKVAGESNEQYF
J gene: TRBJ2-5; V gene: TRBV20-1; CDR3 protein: CSAREGTSGGPGETQYF
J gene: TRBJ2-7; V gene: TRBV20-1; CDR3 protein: CSATETDYEQYF
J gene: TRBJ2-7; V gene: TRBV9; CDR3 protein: CASSHPLGRGGDVYEQYF
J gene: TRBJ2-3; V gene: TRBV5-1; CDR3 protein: CASSSLGGRTDTQYF